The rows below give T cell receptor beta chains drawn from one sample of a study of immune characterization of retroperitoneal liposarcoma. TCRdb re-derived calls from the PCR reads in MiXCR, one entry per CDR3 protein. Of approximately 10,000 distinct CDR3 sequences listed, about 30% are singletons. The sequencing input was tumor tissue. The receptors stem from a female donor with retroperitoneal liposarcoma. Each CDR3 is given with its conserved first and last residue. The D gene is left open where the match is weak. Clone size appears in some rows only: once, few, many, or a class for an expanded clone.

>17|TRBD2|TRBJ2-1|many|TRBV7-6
TGTGCCAGCAGCTTAAGTGTGGCTAGCGGGAGTGTAGAGACCCAGTTCTTC
CASSLSVASGSVETQFF
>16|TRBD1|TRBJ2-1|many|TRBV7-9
TGTGCCAGCAGCTTAGCCGGGACAGGGCGCCAAGAGACCCAGTTCTTC
CASSLAGTGRQETQFF
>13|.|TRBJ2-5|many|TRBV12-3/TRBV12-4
TGTGCCACCCGCCAGGGGGAGGAGGAGACCCAGTACTTC
CATRQGEEETQYF
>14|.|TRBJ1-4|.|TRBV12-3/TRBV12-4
TGTGCCAGCAGTTTCCCAGGGCTGGATGAAAAACTGTTTTTT
CASSFPGLDEKLFF
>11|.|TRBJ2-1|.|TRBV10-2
TGCGCCAGCAGTGAAAAAGAGACCCAGTTCTTC
CASSEKETQFF
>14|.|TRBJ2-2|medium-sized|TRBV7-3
TGTGCCAGCAGCTTAAACAGAAACACCGGGGAGCTGTTTTTT
CASSLNRNTGELFF
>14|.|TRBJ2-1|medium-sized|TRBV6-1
TGTGCCAGCACACAGGCCCCTCTAATGATCGAGCAGTTCTTC
CASTQAPLMIEQFF
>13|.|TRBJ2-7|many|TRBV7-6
TGTGCCAGCAGTACCGAGGCTTTCTACGAGCAGTACTTC
CASSTEAFYEQYF
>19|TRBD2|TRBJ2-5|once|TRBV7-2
TGTGCCAGCATGCTCGGGACTAGCGGGATCGCGGGGGGGGGGGAGACCCAGTACTTC
CASMLGTSGIAGGGETQYF
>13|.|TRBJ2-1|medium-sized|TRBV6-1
TGTGCCAGCAGTTGGGCCGTTAACAATGAGCAGTTCTTC
CASSWAVNNEQFF
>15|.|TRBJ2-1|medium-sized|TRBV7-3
TGTGCCAGCAGCGATACCGGGACCCTATACAATGAGCAGTTCTTC
CASSDTGTLYNEQFF
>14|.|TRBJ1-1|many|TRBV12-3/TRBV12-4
TGTGCCAGCACATTGGGAGGGGGGTGGACTGAAGCTTTCTTT
CASTLGGGWTEAFF
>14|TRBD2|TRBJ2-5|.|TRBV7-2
TGTGCCAGCAGCCCTAGCGGGAGCAGAGAGACCCAGTACTTT
CASSPSGSRETQYF
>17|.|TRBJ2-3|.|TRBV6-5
TGTGCCAGCAGTGAAACGGGGGGCTCGCCATATTTAGATACGCAGTATTTT
CASSETGGSPYLDTQYF
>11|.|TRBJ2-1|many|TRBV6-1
TGTGCCAGCACCATAAACTACGAGCAGTTCTTC
CASTINYEQFF
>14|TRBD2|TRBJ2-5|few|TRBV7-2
TGTGCCAGCAGCTTTAGCGGGGGGGAGGGGACCCAGTACTTC
CASSFSGGEGTQYF
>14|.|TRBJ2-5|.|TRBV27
TGTGCCAGCAGTTTAAACCTACAAGGAGAGACCCAGTACTTC
CASSLNLQGETQYF
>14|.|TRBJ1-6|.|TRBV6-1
TGTGCCAGCAGTGAACGGGGGCGGAATTCACCCCTCCACTTT
CASSERGRNSPLHF
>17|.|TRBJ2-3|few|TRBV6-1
TGTGCCAGCAGCAAAAGGGGGGGGCGGGATTACACAGATACGCAGTATTTT
CASSKRGGRDYTDTQYF